The clone carrying this T cell receptor beta chain was detected ten times or more. The sample originates from a study of T cells in Graves' hyperthyroidism and ophthalmopathy. RNA transcripts were the template for amplifying TCR beta CDR3 regions. HTBI primers were the set used in a first-round RT-PCR of the TCR CDR3. One entry per CDR3 protein results from TCRdb running MiXCR on the multiplex PCR reads. The profile shows approximately 740,000 distinct CDR3 sequences, around 15% of them singletons. If no ophthalmopathy progression occurred within 18 months, Graves' hyperthyroidism was stable. Germline V gene data show CDR1 as ENHRY and CDR2 as SYGVKD. Trimming stripped 3 bases from V and 6 bases from J, with 23 bases between. This CDR3 is built from 17 residues.

The sequence was collected from a woman between 18 and 29 years old with Graves' hyperthyroidism. The material sequenced was blood. J is TRBJ1-1 and V is TRBV10-3, with D perhaps TRBD1 (5 bases). The CDR3 bases are TGTGCCATCAGTGACCCCTCCCTTGGACAAGGGAAAGCTGAAGCTTTCTTT. Its translation is CAISDPSLGQGKAEAFF.